The source of this TCR beta chain is a study of cytomegalovirus exposure and HLA in healthy donors (dated by TCRdb to about 2017). Regarding the complete study: In an earlier analysis of about 560 of the donors, 276 Gb of sequence data and 120 million or so unique TCR beta sequences from about 190 million T cells were reported. An early release that covered approximately 600 HLA-typed donors contained around 300 gigabases of sequencing data and some 87 million unique TCR sequences. Among the roughly 390 genotyped donors, more than 70% belonged to the genetic ancestry cluster associated with self-reported Caucasian donors. The aim of the study was to test whether cataloging public T cell receptors could identify signatures of past pathogen exposure. Using immunosequencing, the study profiled T cell repertoires from approximately 700 subjects and related those repertoires to cytomegalovirus serostatus. In addition to the first cohort of around 670 subjects, a separate validation cohort of around 110 different subjects was used. High-throughput TCR immunosequencing, statistical association of individual TCRs with disease status, and machine learning were combined to predict cytomegalovirus infection status. A later analysis re-analyzed previously published TCR beta repertoires from 500 to 700 donors and added high-resolution HLA genotyping to study TCR occurrence patterns. The later analysis used no new phenotypic data to find candidate immune exposures, relying instead on TCR beta sequences and their occurrence across donors. To decide whether each TCR beta V gene segment behaved as functional or pseudogenic, an earlier analysis of approximately 600 of the donors relied on high-throughput TCR beta sequencing. Donor age, sex, ethnicity and CMV serostatus were collected together with the repertoire data. A later genetic analysis used genome-wide SNP genotypes for about 60% of the roughly 700 donors, treating that subset as a discovery cohort. All discovery cohort repertoires had been generated using a single sequencing platform. Class I and class II HLA loci were covered by the typing at four-digit resolution. The number of typed donors differed by locus: roughly 620-640 for A, B, C, DRB1 and DQB1; 522 for DQA1; 606 for DPA1; and roughly 470 for DPB1. Roughly five DR-DQ haplotypes were handled as single units for association and clustering because linkage in the cohort was strong. Among roughly 370 genotyped donors of the cohort, an average of 235,054 unique TCR beta nucleotide sequences were sequenced per donor, about a sixth of them non-productive.

Library prep was done by the immunoSEQ multiplex PCR assay. For the multiplex PCR, a mixture combining 60 forward primers for TCR Vbeta segments and 13 reverse primers for TCR Jbeta segments was used. A multiplex PCR assay on genomic DNA amplified the CDR3 region of rearranged TCR beta genes. The Illumina HiSeq System was used to sequence the amplified TCR beta libraries as 87-base-pair reads. The authors' pipeline ran thus. A later analysis tallied tens of millions of unique TCR beta chains across the 660 or so repertoires, and about 10 million of those chains were shared by two or more donors. A nearest-neighbor algorithm error-corrected the raw reads and collapsed the reads into unique sequences, merging closely related sequences to remove PCR and sequencing errors. To assign V, D and J gene segments, CDR3 sequences were aligned to IMGT reference sequences. For a sequence to be retained, a match of at least six nucleotides to both a V gene segment and a J gene segment was required. Rearrangements were classified as productive when the CDR3 lacked stop codons and remained in frame with V and J, and all other rearrangements were classified as non-productive. Following IMGT convention, CDR3 was defined as the stretch from the second conserved V-encoded cysteine to the conserved J-encoded phenylalanine. Sequences without an unambiguous match to a single V gene segment were excluded from the earlier analysis of approximately 600 of the donors. An earlier analysis of fewer than 750 of the donors called V segments functional above 56.7% productive rearrangements and segregating when the between-donor standard deviation exceeded 5%. A statistical classification framework was built to diagnose cytomegalovirus status from the catalog of TCR beta chain sequences. V and J gene assignment, in a later analysis, came from comparing TCR nucleotide sequences with IMGT/GENE-DB human TR gene sequences. Using the TCRdist pipeline, a later analysis assigned CDR3 sequences along with most-parsimonious VDJ recombination scenarios. In a later analysis, each TCR beta chain was defined by its CDR3 amino acid sequence together with its V-gene family, and reads lacking a unique V-gene family were excluded. To address suspected cross-contamination and a sequencing artifact, a later analysis removed roughly 640 highly shared, low-generation-probability nucleotide sequences. A later analysis calculated a clonal expansion index for each public chain from normalized within-repertoire ranks of inferred template counts. In a later analysis, generation probabilities were computed with a VDJ recombination model fitted to out-of-frame rearrangements, and the resulting probabilities were checked against IGoR. In a later analysis, TCR-TCR, TCR-HLA and TCR-CMV co-occurrence was scored with hypergeometric tests, and a repertoire-size bias correction was applied to TCR pairs. In a later analysis, false discovery rates were estimated by permuting HLA or CMV assignments 20 times. In a later analysis, co-occurring TCRs were grouped using DBSCAN, with TCRdist sequence similarity added in when clustering inside HLA-allele-positive subsets. Co-occurrence clustering excluded repertoires with fewer than 30,000 or more than 120,000 public chains, plus five with anomalous nucleotide sharing. TCRdb provides this immuneACCESS table in a form limited to in-frame rearrangements. Some clones are lacking; in checked studies, under half of them reflect an unresolved V gene, and why the rest are absent is not known. Clone size and V and J calls were adopted from that table, with D and trimming inferred from the DNA. The sample includes 150,000 to 200,000 clones, with roughly 81% observed a single time. The ten largest clones capture under 5% of the sample.

Broad study findings and their caveats: In an earlier analysis of approximately 600 of the donors, most TCR beta V segments were observed in productive rearrangements about 90% or about 30% of the time, broadly matching IMGT annotations. For the cohort, immune exposure information was limited to CMV serostatus. A cluster of highly shared sequence variants was judged likely to represent a technical artifact of the sequencing pipeline. Presence/absence analyses assumed roughly uniform sequencing depth across donors, an assumption that may not hold. In this cohort, only TCR beta chains were sequenced, and detectable features were limited by the absence of alpha or paired-chain data. In both the original and validation cohorts, the classifier was reported to diagnose cytomegalovirus status with high specificity and sensitivity. A later analysis found that TCR association rates varied across HLA loci, with DRB1 alleles showing the most associated TCRs and HLA-C alleles the fewest. Approximately 16 rarely observed V segments, including chromosome 9 orphons, were excluded from the earlier analysis of approximately 500 of the donors because counts were too low. According to a later analysis, parvovirus B19, influenza, CMV and Epstein-Barr virus appeared linked to several top co-occurrence clusters. In the study, around 160 TCR beta chains were listed as associated with cytomegalovirus. A further reported finding was that TCR beta sequences accurately predicted the HLA-A and HLA-B alleles for most subjects in the first cohort. An association between a missense DCLRE1C variant and V-gene and J-gene trimming of TCR beta chains was found in a later genetic analysis and replicated in an independent cohort. In a later analysis, HLA-associated TCR beta chains showed more clonal expansion and lower generation probabilities than non-associated chains that were equally common. Because the 87-base-pair reads could not distinguish some IMGT-functional V segments, including TRBV6-2 and TRBV6-3, those segments were excluded. Because some donors lacked HLA typing at each locus, the association tests relied only on the typed subset. According to a later analysis, most CMV-associated TCR beta chains appeared to be HLA-restricted, and the HLA associations seemed to be driven largely by CMV exposure. Most TCR sequences were seen in very few donors, while some public TCRs were found in many individuals. Correlated functional status among segregating V segments might be attributable to linkage disequilibrium, but an unknown experimental factor could not be ruled out. A later analysis associated 15,000 or so TCR beta sequences with specific HLA alleles at a false discovery rate of 0.05. According to the authors, the approach could potentially be generalized to other disease states and immunological phenotypes. A later genetic analysis reported fewer N-insertions in productive TCRs among donors in an Asian-associated ancestry cluster than the roughly 620-donor mean. When HLA alleles, especially DR and DQ, strongly co-occurred, TCR associations were difficult to assign to individual alleles. Three of the identified cytomegalovirus-associated TCR beta chains were confirmed in vitro to be specific for cytomegalovirus antigens.

The cohort comprised fewer than 750 healthy bone marrow donors. All cohort members were sampled while nominally healthy, although unrecorded immune exposures were likely present. The donor tested CMV seropositive and was one of the 289 seropositive cohort members. Every donor gave a peripheral blood sample, and the peripheral blood mononuclear cells from that sample were used for TCR beta sequencing. Genomic DNA extraction from the blood cell samples was performed with the Qiagen DNeasy Blood Extraction Kit. Points on this clone: Its antigen is unknown. The junction and the germline gene differ at one end; a read error may be behind it.

Via the germline V gene (reference sequence), CDR1 is PRHDT and CDR2 FYEKMQ. The CDR3 sequence holds 12 residues, the cysteine and phenylalanine included. The CDR3 DNA has 36 bases and is translated from base 1. This TCR was recovered from a girl aged 10-17 years in good health and CMV-seropositive. Sequenced input: PBMCs. This sequence uses TRBV13 and TRBJ1-2; the D gene identity is not certain. The CDR3 region reads CASSPAGRRPLF. In nucleotide form, the sequence is TGTGCCAGCAGCCCCGCGGGGAGGAGACCCCTATTC.